The 25 T cell receptor beta chains given below trace back to one sample, sequenced in a study of early T cells in non-severe SARS-CoV-2 infection. In TCRdb, the 5' RACE reads were re-called with MiXCR into one record per CDR3 protein. This sample has 35,000 or so distinct CDR3 sequences, with less than 6.5% found just once. The sequencing sample was made of whole blood. The receptors stem from an adult who was a healthcare worker with PCR-confirmed SARS-CoV-2 infection or an uninfected control (not recorded which).

The chain couples TRBV15 to TRBJ2-1; 11 bases match TRBD1. The CDR3 totals 14 residues. Germline lookup yields CDR1 LNHNV and CDR2 YYDKDF (reference sequence). With V trimmed by 7 bases and J by 9 bases, 8 bases remained unmatched. CDR3 sequence: CATNEGGTGGEQFF. In DNA form, the CDR3 reads TGTGCCACCAACGAAGGCGGGACAGGGGGTGAGCAGTTCTTC.

The sample holds many counts of this clonotype. This chain uses TRBV6-6 with TRBJ2-1; D call uncertain. Per germline, CDR1 MNHNY and CDR2 SVGAGI (reference sequence). This CDR3 spans 14 amino acids. V was clipped by 4 bases and J by 3 bases, with 10 bases between them. The chain's CDR3 is CASSSSWGYNEQFF. CDR3 nucleotides: TGTGCCAGCAGTTCCTCTTGGGGCTACAATGAGCAGTTCTTC.

This clonotype was detected ten times or more. CDR3 in DNA: TGTGCCAGCAGTTTGTCCAAAAGGGGTCGACCCTACGAGCAGTACTTC. Translated: CASSLSKRGRPYEQYF. The J gene is TRBJ2-7, the V gene TRBV28, with D possibly matching TRBD1 (5 bases). V lost 3 bases and J lost 2, with 17 bases in between. The CDR3 is 16 amino acids. CDR1 and CDR2 (germline): MDHEN, SYDVKM.

This clonotype occurred many times. The rearrangement uses TRBV6-1 and TRBJ1-1; D not certain. The CDR3 sequence is 12 residues long. Germline V gene sequence: CDR1 MNHNS, CDR2 SASEGT. The V and J ends lost 2 bases and 3 bases respectively, with 4 bases between them. The CDR3 reads CASSETYTEAFF. CDR3 bases: TGTGCCAGCAGTGAAACATACACTGAAGCTTTCTTT.

In its sample, this clonotype was seen many times. The chain employs TRBV27 and TRBJ2-1; no reliable D call. V lost 6 bases and J 1 base, leaving 16 bases between the germline ends. The CDR3 has 16 residues. Germline V gives CDR1 MNHEY, CDR2 SMNVEV (reference sequence). The CDR3 nucleotides read TGTGCCAGCAGCCCTTTTTACATGATGTCCTACAATGAGCAGTTCTTC. Translating it yields CASSPFYMMSYNEQFF.

Ten or more counts support this clonotype. This chain uses TRBV6-5 with TRBJ1-2; 11 bases agree with TRBD1. V gave up 8 bases and J gave up 4 bases; unmatched junction bases: 3. The germline gives CDR1 MNHEY, CDR2 SVGAGI. The CDR3 has 13 amino acids. CDR3 loop: CASGQGAVYGYTF. The CDR3 DNA sequence: TGTGCCAGCGGACAGGGGGCCGTCTATGGCTACACCTTC.

This clonotype was seen repeatedly, ten times or more. The V and J genes are TRBV27 and TRBJ2-7, with D possibly called TRBD1 or TRBD2 (5 bases each). Per germline, CDR1 MNHEY and CDR2 SMNVEV (reference sequence). The CDR3 is made up of 16 amino acids. V lost 1 base to trimming and J lost 7 bases, with 20 bases between them. This CDR3 is CASSLLQGPPTREQYF. CDR3 nucleotide sequence: TGTGCCAGCAGTTTATTGCAGGGACCCCCGACTCGGGAGCAGTACTTC.

This clonotype was seen at least ten times. The chain carries TRBV7-3 and TRBJ1-1; tentatively, D is TRBD1 (5 bases). CDR3 length: 13 residues. In germline, CDR1 is SGHTA, CDR2 FQGTGA. Trimming left V 5 bases short and J 7 bases short, with 14 bases between. Here the CDR3 reads CASSARVQGEAFF. Here the CDR3 DNA reads TGTGCCAGCAGCGCTAGGGTGCAGGGTGAAGCTTTCTTT.

This clonotype was observed at least ten times. The chain recombines TRBV9 with TRBJ1-2; D gene unclear. CDR1 SGDLS and CDR2 YYNGEE come from the germline V gene. The CDR3 consists of 12 residues. V lost 2 bases and J lost 7, with 9 bases in between. The CDR3, as DNA: TGTGCCAGCAGCGTGTGGGGTGGTGGCTACACCTTC. It is translated as CASSVWGGGYTF.

In its sample, this clonotype was seen many times. The chain has TRBV6-6 and TRBJ2-7; D tentatively fits TRBD1 or TRBD2 (5 bases each). CDR1 and CDR2 (germline): MNHNY, SVGAGI (reference sequence). The V end lost 2 bases, the J end lost 6 bases, and 8 bases lay between the germline ends. This CDR3 is 12 amino acids long. The CDR3 nucleotides read TGTGCCAGCAGTTACGAGGGACGCGAGCAGTACTTC. Protein sequence: CASSYEGREQYF.

This clonotype showed up many times. V is TRBV6-1 and J is TRBJ1-4; D unclear. This CDR3 has 12 residues. Trimming stripped 6 bases from V and 10 bases from J, with 12 bases between. Germline values: CDR1 MNHNS, CDR2 SASEGT. The CDR3 nucleotides are TGTGCCAGCAGAGGACCCGGAGGAAAACTGTTTTTT. It specifies CASRGPGGKLFF.

This clonotype came up many times. The CDR3 here is CASSPAGAGEQFF. The DNA for the CDR3 is TGTGCCAGCAGCCCAGCGGGGGCGGGGGAGCAGTTCTTC. The V gene is TRBV7-7, the J gene TRBJ2-1; 8 bases match TRBD2. Germline lookup yields CDR1 SSHAT and CDR2 FNYEAQ (reference sequence). Trimming at V came to 5 bases and at J to 10 bases, leaving 7 bases not matched to a gene. This CDR3 has 13 residues.

The CDR3, as DNA: TGTGCCAGTAGTATAGGCTTAGCAGGGGGCTTGGCCAAAAACATTCAGTACTTC. Translated: CASSIGLAGGLAKNIQYF. V gene TRBV19 combines with J gene TRBJ2-4, with 8 bases lining up with TRBD1. The CDR3 consists of 18 residues. Germline CDR1 is LNHDA and CDR2 is SQIVND (reference sequence). Trimming at V came to 1 base and at J to 1 base, leaving 9 bases not matched to a gene.

As regards this clonotype: A clone one base away is much larger, so this may be a read error. The CDR3 region has the DNA TGTGCCAGCCGCCCGACAGGGGGGATCACTGAAGCTTTCTTT. This encodes CASRPTGGITEAFF. This rearrangement joins TRBV28 to TRBJ1-1, with 9 nucleotides matching TRBD1. After removal of 8 bases from V and 4 bases from J, the junction contained 8 bases not matched to a gene. The CDR3 totals 14 residues. The germline V gene encodes CDR1 MDHEN and CDR2 SYDVKM.

This clonotype appeared many times. The chain carries TRBV12-3 or TRBV12-4 and TRBJ2-3, with 12 bases fitting TRBD1. Unmatched junction bases numbered 11, after V lost 3 bases and J lost 4 bases. This CDR3 is built from 18 residues. The DNA of the CDR3 is TGTGCCAGCAGTTTTCGTCCCGGGACAGGGGGCGCGGCAGATACGCAGTATTTT. Its protein is CASSFRPGTGGAADTQYF.

This clonotype was found a few times. This chain connects TRBV20-1 to TRBJ1-4; 9 bases are a match to TRBD1. Trimming removed 7 bases from V and 1 base from J; junction bases left unmatched: 1. Germline V CDR1 and CDR2: DFQATT, SNEGSKA (reference sequence). The CDR3 sequence is 13 residues long. The CDR3 nucleotides read TGCAGTGGGGGACAGGGAACTAATGAAAAACTGTTTTTT. This sequence encodes CSGGQGTNEKLFF.

V and J are TRBV7-8 and TRBJ2-2; 10 bases are shared with TRBD1. Germline-derived CDR1 and CDR2 are SGHVS and FQNEAQ. The trim removed 4 bases at V and 7 bases at J, leaving 9 bases unmatched. The CDR3 spans 16 residues. CDR3 in amino acids: CASSSRTGGGFGELFF. CDR3 bases: TGTGCCAGCAGCTCTAGGACAGGGGGAGGTTTCGGGGAGCTGTTTTTT.

V and J are TRBV28 and TRBJ1-2; D is possibly TRBD1 (5 bases). Germline V gene lookup returns CDR1 MDHEN and CDR2 SYDVKM. Trimming stripped 5 bases from V and 3 bases from J, with 10 bases between. CDR3 size: 13 residues. CDR3 in DNA: TGTGCCAGCAGTCGGGGGGATGACTATGGCTACACCTTC. It encodes CASSRGDDYGYTF.

This clonotype was picked up a small number of times. V is TRBV5-1 and J is TRBJ2-3; TRBD1 agrees at 11 bases. V was pared by 3 bases and J by 2 bases, with 14 bases of the junction left unmatched. Germline V gene data show CDR1 as SGHRS and CDR2 as YFSETQ. This CDR3 has 19 residues. CDR3 bases: TGCGCCAGCAGCTCCTATAGATCCGGACAGGGGGCCTTCACAGATACGCAGTATTTT. Translation: CASSSYRSGQGAFTDTQYF.

This clonotype occurred many times. The chain has TRBV28 and TRBJ1-4; 8 nucleotides line up with TRBD1. The CDR3 is 17 amino acids. The V gene end was trimmed by 2 bases and the J gene end by 7 bases; junction bases not matched to a gene: 12. Germline CDR1 is MDHEN and CDR2 is SYDVKM. DNA of the CDR3: TGTGCCAGCAGTTTACGGGGAGCCGGGACAGGTGGTGAAAAACTGTTTTTT. Protein product: CASSLRGAGTGGEKLFF.

The sample holds many counts of this clonotype. The CDR3 here is CAISEETGIGETQYF. CDR3 nucleotides: TGTGCCATCAGTGAAGAGACAGGGATAGGAGAGACCCAGTACTTC. The V and J genes are TRBV10-3 and TRBJ2-5; 7 nucleotides match TRBD1. Per germline, CDR1 ENHRY and CDR2 SYGVKD. This CDR3 has 15 residues. Losses at the gene ends were 3 bases for V and 4 bases for J; bases not matched to a gene: 8.

V is TRBV5-5 and J is TRBJ2-7; the D gene is possibly TRBD2 (6 bases). The CDR3 runs to 15 residues. Germline lookup yields CDR1 SGHKS and CDR2 YYEKEE (reference sequence). Trimming took 0 bases from V and 0 from J, leaving 10 bases between them. CDR3 region: CASSLEEGFSYEQYF. The CDR3 nucleotides read TGTGCCAGCAGCTTGGAGGAGGGCTTCTCCTACGAGCAGTACTTC. Supplemented by reference TRBV5-5 and TRBJ2-7, the full variable domain reads DAGVTQSPTHLIKTRGQQVTLRCSPISGHKSVSWYQQVLGQGPQFIFQYYEKEERGRGNFPDRFSARQFPNYSSELNVNALLLGDSALYLCASSLEEGFSYEQYFGPGTRLTVT.

This clonotype was recorded many times. The chain carries TRBV28 and TRBJ1-5, with D tentatively TRBD1 (6 bases). The CDR3 sequence is 15 residues long. The germline V and J ends were trimmed by 3 bases and 8 bases, with 17 bases remaining between them. Germline CDR1 and CDR2: MDHEN and SYDVKM. The CDR3 loop is CASSLWGAAGEPQHF. The DNA for the CDR3 is TGTGCCAGCAGTTTGTGGGGGGCCGCAGGGGAGCCCCAGCATTTT.

This clonotype was recorded many times. The genes are TRBV9 and TRBJ2-1; 9 nucleotides line up with TRBD2. Trimming took 4 bases from V and 6 from J; bases not matched to a gene: 14. The CDR3 has 17 residues. The germline gives CDR1 SGDLS, CDR2 YYNGEE. In DNA form, the CDR3 reads TGTGCCAGCAGCCCCTCCGGGGGCGGGGGGGATTTCAATGAGCAGTTCTTC. This encodes CASSPSGGGGDFNEQFF.

This clonotype was seen many times. This chain connects TRBV4-2 to TRBJ2-3; 10 bases are a match to TRBD2. The germline gives CDR1 LGHNA, CDR2 YNFKEQ. With V trimmed by 0 bases and J by 4 bases, 1 base remained unmatched. This CDR3 has 15 residues. The CDR3 bases are TGTGCCAGCAGCCAAGAAGCGGGGGGGCCAGATACGCAGTATTTT. It is translated as CASSQEAGGPDTQYF.